These 5 T cell receptor beta chains were all obtained from the same sample, sequenced in a study of blood T cell repertoires in COVID-19. This table comes from immunoSEQ multiplex PCR, and its TCRdb copy is limited to in-frame clones, with some not included. The sample gives 150,000 to 200,000 clones, 86% of which show up once; around 20% is in the top ten. The sequenced sample consisted of peripheral blood. These TCRs come from a man between 65 and 80 years old with active or convalescent COVID-19.

The chain links TRBV6-5 to TRBJ2-7; 11 nucleotides align to TRBD1. With 9 bases clipped from V and 3 bases from J, the junction kept 7 bases outside the gene matches. CDR1 is MNHEY, CDR2 SVGAGI, per germline. The CDR3 is 14 residues long. The CDR3 here is CASHTGTGGYEQYF. The CDR3 DNA follows: TGTGCCAGTCATACCGGGACAGGGGGCTACGAGCAGTACTTC.

The genes are TRBV29-1 and TRBJ2-7, with 8 bases aligning to TRBD1. This CDR3 comprises 12 residues. In germline, CDR1 is SQVTM, CDR2 ANQGSEA. Unmatched junction bases numbered 4, after V lost 6 bases and J lost 3 bases. The CDR3 coding sequence is TGCAGCGTGGCGGGACAGGTCTACGAGCAGTACTTC. Translated: CSVAGQVYEQYF.

The rearrangement uses TRBV11-2 and TRBJ2-3, with D possibly matching TRBD2 (5 bases). The CDR3 runs 15 residues. Trimming left V 0 bases short and J 5 bases short, with 12 bases between. The germline V gene has CDR1 SGHAT and CDR2 FQNNGV. This chain's CDR3 is CASSLDLARVDTQYF. The CDR3 region has the DNA TGTGCCAGCAGCTTAGATCTAGCTAGGGTAGATACGCAGTATTTT.

V usage is TRBV10-3 and J usage is TRBJ2-2, with no clear D. The CDR3 has 12 amino acids. Deletions cut 6 bases from V and 5 bases from J, with 7 bases between. Germline CDR1 ENHRY, CDR2 SYGVKD. The CDR3 sequence is CAIRIDTGELFF. DNA for the CDR3: TGTGCCATCAGGATAGATACCGGGGAGCTGTTTTTT.

This sequence joins TRBV18 and TRBJ1-2, with TRBD1 identical over 7 bases. The length of the CDR3 is 16 residues. Germline loops: CDR1 KGHSH, CDR2 LQKENI. With V trimmed by 3 bases and J by 1 base, 8 bases remained unmatched. The CDR3 bases are TGTGCCAGCTCACCGGTAGACAGGGCCCTTAACTATGGCTACACCTTC. It encodes CASSPVDRALNYGYTF.